This is a list of T cell receptor beta chains from one sample in a study of T cell repertoires in ileal Crohn's disease. Sequencing was performed with immunoSEQ multiplex PCR; in TCRdb, only in-frame clones are kept and a portion is missing. The sample consists of around 15,000 clones, 60% of them appearing once. Sequenced sample: ileal tissue. All receptors come from an adult with Crohn's disease. Both conserved end residues are part of each CDR3. Each record gives: D gene, J gene, V gene, clone size, CDR3 protein, CDR3 DNA. A D gene is named only where the DNA matches it firmly. Clone size appears in some rows only: once, few, many, or a class for an expanded clone.

d_call: TRBD1
j_call: TRBJ1-1
v_call: TRBV4-1
clone_size: -
cdr3_aa: CASSQIRQGARAFF
cdr3_nt: TGCGCCAGCAGCCAAATACGACAGGGGGCTAGGGCTTTCTTT

d_call: TRBD1
j_call: TRBJ2-3
v_call: TRBV5-1
clone_size: -
cdr3_aa: CASRYRGSTDTQYF
cdr3_nt: TGCGCCAGCAGATACAGGGGTTCCACAGATACGCAGTATTTT

d_call: -
j_call: TRBJ1-5
v_call: TRBV5-1
clone_size: -
cdr3_aa: CASSPTVNQPQHF
cdr3_nt: TGCGCCAGCAGCCCTACAGTCAATCAGCCCCAGCATTTT

d_call: TRBD1
j_call: TRBJ2-4
v_call: TRBV6-6
clone_size: few
cdr3_aa: CASSYSDSGGTLYF
cdr3_nt: TGTGCCAGCAGTTACTCTGACTCAGGGGGTACCCTGTACTTC

d_call: TRBD1
j_call: TRBJ2-1
v_call: TRBV14
clone_size: few
cdr3_aa: CASSPTAGTGGRLLNEQFF
cdr3_nt: TGTGCCAGCAGCCCAACCGCCGGGACAGGGGGCAGGCTCTTAAATGAGCAGTTCTTC

d_call: TRBD1
j_call: TRBJ1-2
v_call: TRBV5-1
clone_size: -
cdr3_aa: CASSLDYGQGEGYTF
cdr3_nt: TGCGCCAGCAGCTTGGACTACGGACAGGGAGAAGGCTACACCTTC

d_call: -
j_call: TRBJ2-2
v_call: TRBV27
clone_size: -
cdr3_aa: CASNRQGNTGELFF
cdr3_nt: TGTGCCAGCAATCGGCAGGGGAACACCGGGGAGCTGTTTTTT

d_call: TRBD1
j_call: TRBJ1-3
v_call: TRBV6-5
clone_size: medium-sized
cdr3_aa: CASSRRQGTGNTIYF
cdr3_nt: TGTGCCAGCAGCAGGAGACAGGGAACAGGAAACACCATATATTTT

d_call: TRBD2
j_call: TRBJ2-1
v_call: TRBV2
clone_size: -
cdr3_aa: CASLSGRSGEQFF
cdr3_nt: TGTGCCAGCCTTAGCGGGAGGTCGGGTGAGCAGTTCTTC

d_call: -
j_call: TRBJ2-7
v_call: TRBV29-1
clone_size: -
cdr3_aa: CSVEARSPLPEQYF
cdr3_nt: TGCAGCGTTGAAGCTAGGTCCCCTCTCCCCGAGCAGTACTTC

d_call: -
j_call: TRBJ2-7
v_call: TRBV5-5
clone_size: -
cdr3_aa: CASSSGPAGSYEQYF
cdr3_nt: TGTGCCAGCAGCTCAGGCCCAGCAGGCTCCTACGAGCAGTACTTC

d_call: TRBD1
j_call: TRBJ2-7
v_call: TRBV7-2
clone_size: few
cdr3_aa: CASSRSGQESSYEQYF
cdr3_nt: TGTGCCAGCAGCAGATCCGGACAGGAGAGCTCCTACGAGCAGTACTTC

d_call: -
j_call: TRBJ1-2
v_call: TRBV28
clone_size: -
cdr3_aa: CASSLEFGAGYTF
cdr3_nt: TGTGCCAGCAGTTTGGAATTTGGAGCTGGCTACACCTTC

d_call: -
j_call: TRBJ1-4
v_call: TRBV28
clone_size: -
cdr3_aa: CASSLGGSNEKLFF
cdr3_nt: TGTGCCAGCAGTTTAGGGGGGTCTAATGAAAAACTGTTTTTT

d_call: TRBD2
j_call: TRBJ2-7
v_call: TRBV9
clone_size: -
cdr3_aa: CASSTGLAGRSYEQYF
cdr3_nt: TGTGCCAGCAGCACGGGACTAGCGGGACGTTCCTACGAGCAGTACTTC

d_call: TRBD1
j_call: TRBJ1-5
v_call: TRBV2
clone_size: -
cdr3_aa: CASKGQGTGNQPQHF
cdr3_nt: TGTGCCAGCAAGGGACAGGGGACGGGAAATCAGCCCCAGCATTTT

d_call: TRBD2
j_call: TRBJ2-3
v_call: TRBV7-2
clone_size: -
cdr3_aa: CASSRTSSADTQYF
cdr3_nt: TGTGCCAGCAGCCGGACTAGTAGCGCAGATACGCAGTATTTT

d_call: TRBD1
j_call: TRBJ1-5
v_call: TRBV6-1
clone_size: -
cdr3_aa: CASSPLPGGDQPQHF
cdr3_nt: TGTGCCAGCAGTCCATTACCAGGGGGCGATCAGCCCCAGCATTTT

d_call: -
j_call: TRBJ1-3
v_call: TRBV6-1
clone_size: few
cdr3_aa: CASSPTRGSGNTIYF
cdr3_nt: TGTGCCAGCAGCCCCACCAGGGGCTCTGGAAACACCATATATTTT

d_call: TRBD1
j_call: TRBJ2-7
v_call: TRBV11-2
clone_size: -
cdr3_aa: CASSPSTGGYEQYF
cdr3_nt: TGTGCCAGCAGCCCCTCGACAGGGGGGTACGAGCAGTACTTC

d_call: -
j_call: TRBJ1-5
v_call: TRBV2
clone_size: -
cdr3_aa: CASRVGQNNQPQHF
cdr3_nt: TGTGCCAGCAGGGTCGGACAGAATAATCAGCCCCAGCATTTT

d_call: -
j_call: TRBJ2-7
v_call: TRBV21-1
clone_size: few
cdr3_aa: CASSPNRGRSYEQYF
cdr3_nt: TGTGCCAGCAGCCCGAACAGGGGTCGCTCCTACGAGCAGTACTTC

d_call: -
j_call: TRBJ1-2
v_call: TRBV2
clone_size: few
cdr3_aa: CASSYPGGVNYGYTF
cdr3_nt: TGTGCCAGCAGTTATCCCGGGGGAGTTAACTATGGCTACACCTTC

d_call: TRBD2
j_call: TRBJ2-3
v_call: TRBV7-8
clone_size: -
cdr3_aa: CASSSDARTSGSSDTQYF
cdr3_nt: TGTGCCAGCAGCTCAGACGCCAGGACTAGCGGGAGCTCAGATACGCAGTATTTT

d_call: -
j_call: TRBJ2-2
v_call: TRBV11-2
clone_size: medium-sized
cdr3_aa: CASSLDTGMWTGELFF
cdr3_nt: TGTGCCAGCAGCTTAGATACAGGGATGTGGACCGGGGAGCTGTTTTTT

d_call: TRBD2
j_call: TRBJ2-7
v_call: TRBV15
clone_size: few
cdr3_aa: CATSIPTTSGPAYEQYF
cdr3_nt: TGTGCCACCAGCATCCCGACCACTAGCGGGCCAGCCTACGAGCAGTACTTC

d_call: TRBD2
j_call: TRBJ2-3
v_call: TRBV19
clone_size: -
cdr3_aa: CASRATGGPDTQYF
cdr3_nt: TGTGCCAGTAGGGCGACGGGAGGGCCAGATACGCAGTATTTT

d_call: TRBD1
j_call: TRBJ2-7
v_call: TRBV7-3
clone_size: -
cdr3_aa: CASSPGTGPYEQYF
cdr3_nt: TGTGCCAGCAGTCCCGGGACAGGCCCCTACGAGCAGTACTTC

d_call: TRBD1
j_call: TRBJ2-7
v_call: TRBV5-1
clone_size: few
cdr3_aa: CASSILQGAYEQYF
cdr3_nt: TGCGCCAGCAGCATACTACAGGGGGCCTACGAGCAGTACTTC

d_call: TRBD1
j_call: TRBJ1-5
v_call: TRBV30
clone_size: -
cdr3_aa: CAGGRGNQPQHF
cdr3_nt: TGTGCAGGGGGCAGGGGCAATCAGCCCCAGCATTTT

d_call: TRBD2
j_call: TRBJ2-1
v_call: TRBV28
clone_size: -
cdr3_aa: CASWTSGSRSYNEQFF
cdr3_nt: TGTGCCAGCTGGACTAGCGGGAGTCGGTCCTACAATGAGCAGTTCTTC

d_call: -
j_call: TRBJ1-5
v_call: TRBV5-5
clone_size: -
cdr3_aa: CASSLSPGGDRPQHF
cdr3_nt: TGTGCCAGCAGCTTGAGTCCCGGGGGTGATAGACCCCAGCATTTT

d_call: -
j_call: TRBJ2-2
v_call: TRBV5-4
clone_size: -
cdr3_aa: CASSFGGTLTGELFF
cdr3_nt: TGTGCCAGCAGCTTCGGCGGGACCCTAACCGGGGAGCTGTTTTTT